A single TCR beta chain is shown here with its context. This specimen comes from a study of T cell changes during pregnancy in multiple sclerosis. Per germline, CDR1 GTSNPN and CDR2 SVGIG (reference sequence). V was cut by 0 bases and J by 7 bases, with 21 bases left in between. The CDR3 is 16 amino acids. Generated by immunoSEQ multiplex PCR, the TCRdb table keeps only in-frame clones and is missing some. The sample yields about 100,000 clones, about nine tenths seen once. The sequence was collected from a female donor with multiple sclerosis, enrolled in a pregnancy study. The chain is built from TRBV30 and TRBJ1-2, with a tentative D call TRBD1 (6 bases). The source material was peripheral blood, sampled after pregnancy. CDR3 residues: CAWSVEWRTGGGGYTF. CDR3 coding DNA: TGTGCCTGGAGTGTGGAGTGGCGTACTGGGGGCGGTGGCTACACCTTC.